Sequencing of this T cell receptor beta chain was carried out in a study of blood T cell repertoires in COVID-19. How the authors handled the data: Reference gene primers were amplified, and this amplification served to estimate nucleated cell counts. The assay was immunoSEQ multiplex PCR, and TCRdb's table has in-frame clones only and misses some. V and J calls and clone size come straight from that table; D and trimming were deduced from the DNA. The table lists about 50,000 clones, about 89% of them singletons. V gave up 4 bases and J gave up 5 bases; unmatched junction bases: 2. CDR1 and CDR2 (germline): SGHRS, YFSETQ. The CDR3 is 14 amino acids.

The TCR sequence derives from a man aged 60-69 years with active or convalescent COVID-19. Sequencing was done on a sample of peripheral blood. The V gene is TRBV5-1, the J gene TRBJ2-2; 10 bases align to TRBD1. For the CDR3, the DNA is TGCGCCAGCAGCCAGGGACAGGGGACCGGGGAGCTGTTTTTT. Protein: CASSQGQGTGELFF.